This T cell receptor beta chain was recovered during a study of cytomegalovirus exposure and HLA in healthy donors. PCR amplification relied on 60 Vbeta primers (plus 13 Jbeta primers). Data came from immunoSEQ multiplex PCR; TCRdb stores just in-frame clones and leaves some out. The sample carries about 190,000 clones, roughly 80% recorded once. Germline V gene data show CDR1 as LNHDA and CDR2 as SQIVND (reference sequence). V shed 5 bases and J 7 bases; nucleotides not matched to a gene: 14. The length of the CDR3 is 16 residues. The specimen was PBMCs. This receptor was identified in a man between 35 and 55 years old in good health and CMV-seropositive. This chain connects TRBV19 to TRBJ1-2; the match to TRBD1 covers 9 bases. CDR3 protein: CASSQRTRQGGRGYTF. The CDR3 DNA reads as TGTGCCAGTAGTCAACGAACCAGACAGGGGGGCCGTGGCTACACCTTC.